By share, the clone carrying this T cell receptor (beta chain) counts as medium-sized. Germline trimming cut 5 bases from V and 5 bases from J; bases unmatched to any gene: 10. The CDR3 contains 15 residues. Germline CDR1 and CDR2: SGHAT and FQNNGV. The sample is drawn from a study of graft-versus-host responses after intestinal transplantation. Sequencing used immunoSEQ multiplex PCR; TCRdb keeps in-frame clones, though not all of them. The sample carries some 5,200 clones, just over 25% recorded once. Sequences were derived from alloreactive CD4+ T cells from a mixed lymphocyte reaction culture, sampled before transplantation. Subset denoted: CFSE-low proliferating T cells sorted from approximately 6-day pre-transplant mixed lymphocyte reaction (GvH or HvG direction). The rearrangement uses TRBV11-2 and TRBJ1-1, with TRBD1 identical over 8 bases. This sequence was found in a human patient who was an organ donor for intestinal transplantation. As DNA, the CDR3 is TGTGCCAGCAGCCCGACCTGGACAGGGCGGACTGAAGCTTTCTTT. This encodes CASSPTWTGRTEAFF.